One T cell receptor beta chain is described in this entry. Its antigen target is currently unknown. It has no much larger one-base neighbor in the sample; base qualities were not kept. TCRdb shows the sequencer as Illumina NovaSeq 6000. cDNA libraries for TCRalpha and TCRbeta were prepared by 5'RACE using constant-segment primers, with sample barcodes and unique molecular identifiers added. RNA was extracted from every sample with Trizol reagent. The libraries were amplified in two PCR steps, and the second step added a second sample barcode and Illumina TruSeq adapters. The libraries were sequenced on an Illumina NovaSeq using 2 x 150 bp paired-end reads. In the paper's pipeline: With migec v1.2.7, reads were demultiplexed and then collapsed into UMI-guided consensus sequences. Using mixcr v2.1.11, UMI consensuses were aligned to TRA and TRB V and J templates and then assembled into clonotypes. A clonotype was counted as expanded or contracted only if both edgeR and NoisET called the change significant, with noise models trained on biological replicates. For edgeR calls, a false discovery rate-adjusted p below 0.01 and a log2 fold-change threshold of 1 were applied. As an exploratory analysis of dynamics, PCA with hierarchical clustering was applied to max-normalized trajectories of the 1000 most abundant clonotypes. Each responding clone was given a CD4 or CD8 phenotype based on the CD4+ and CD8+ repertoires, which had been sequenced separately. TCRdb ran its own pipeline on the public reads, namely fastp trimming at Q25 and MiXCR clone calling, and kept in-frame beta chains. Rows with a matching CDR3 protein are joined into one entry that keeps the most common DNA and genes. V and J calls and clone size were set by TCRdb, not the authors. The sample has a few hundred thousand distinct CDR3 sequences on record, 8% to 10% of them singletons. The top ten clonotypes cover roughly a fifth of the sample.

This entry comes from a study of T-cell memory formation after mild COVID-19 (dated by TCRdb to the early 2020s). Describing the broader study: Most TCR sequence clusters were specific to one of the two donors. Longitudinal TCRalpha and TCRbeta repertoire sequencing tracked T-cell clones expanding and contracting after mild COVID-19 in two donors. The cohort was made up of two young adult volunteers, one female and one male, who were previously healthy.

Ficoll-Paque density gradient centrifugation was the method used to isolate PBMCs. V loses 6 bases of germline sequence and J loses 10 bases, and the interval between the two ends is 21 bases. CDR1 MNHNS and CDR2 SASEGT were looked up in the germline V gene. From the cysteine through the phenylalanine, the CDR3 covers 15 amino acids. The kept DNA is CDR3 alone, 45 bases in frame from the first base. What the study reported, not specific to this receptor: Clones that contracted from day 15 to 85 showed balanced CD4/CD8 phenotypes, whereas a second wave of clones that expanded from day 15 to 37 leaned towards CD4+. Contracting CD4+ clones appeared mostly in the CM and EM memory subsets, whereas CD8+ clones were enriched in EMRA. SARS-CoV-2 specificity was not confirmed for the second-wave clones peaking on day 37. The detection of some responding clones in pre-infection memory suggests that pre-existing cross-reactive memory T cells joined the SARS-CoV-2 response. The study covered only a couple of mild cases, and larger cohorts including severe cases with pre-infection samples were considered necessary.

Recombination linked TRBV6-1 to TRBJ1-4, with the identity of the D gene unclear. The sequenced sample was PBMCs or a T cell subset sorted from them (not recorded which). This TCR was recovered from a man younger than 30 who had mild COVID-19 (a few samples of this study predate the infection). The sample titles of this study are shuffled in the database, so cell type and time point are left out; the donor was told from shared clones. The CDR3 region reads CASRSNPGEARKLFF. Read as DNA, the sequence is TGTGCCAGCAGGAGTAATCCGGGAGAAGCGCGAAAACTGTTTTTT.